Listed here are 19 T cell receptor beta chains from one sample, sequenced in a study of T-cell memory formation after mild COVID-19. In TCRdb, the 5' RACE reads were re-called with MiXCR into one record per CDR3 protein. The sample carries approximately 290,000 distinct CDR3 sequences, about a sixth recorded once. Sequencing input: PBMCs or a T cell subset sorted from them (not recorded which). The receptor set was obtained from a man aged 18 to 29 who had mild COVID-19 (a few samples of this study predate the infection). Cell type and time point are not known.

In its sample, this clonotype was seen a few times. This CDR3 is CASSLGHSITGELFF. The CDR3 bases are TGCGCCAGCAGCTTGGGACACTCGATCACCGGGGAGCTGTTTTTT. This chain connects TRBV5-1 to TRBJ2-2; unclear D gene. The V end was cut by 0 bases, the J end by 4 bases, with 10 bases between. Germline V gene sequence: CDR1 SGHRS, CDR2 YFSETQ. The CDR3 is made up of 15 amino acids.

A few counts support this clonotype. The chain carries TRBV7-9 and TRBJ2-5, with 13 bases lining up with TRBD2. The CDR3 covers 16 residues. Germline trimming cut 4 bases from V and 0 bases from J; bases unmatched to any gene: 2. Germline loops: CDR1 SEHNR, CDR2 FQNEAQ (reference sequence). CDR3 bases: TGTGCCAGCAGCTACGGACTAGCGGGGGACCAAGAGACCCAGTACTTC. Protein product: CASSYGLAGDQETQYF.

In this sample, this clonotype turned up many times. The rearrangement joins TRBV4-1 to TRBJ2-7, with D perhaps matching TRBD2 (6 bases). V lost 1 base and J 0 bases, leaving 10 bases between the germline ends. The CDR3 is made up of 15 amino acids. CDR1 and CDR2 (germline): MGHRA, YSYEKL. CDR3 coding DNA: TGCGCCAGCAGCCAAGGACTAGTGGTCTCCTACGAGCAGTACTTC. Translation gives CASSQGLVVSYEQYF.

The chain employs TRBV5-1 and TRBJ1-6; tentative D call: TRBD1 (5 bases). V shed 0 bases and J shed 9 bases, with 16 bases lying between them. Per germline, CDR1 SGHRS and CDR2 YFSETQ. CDR3 length: 16 residues. The CDR3 DNA follows: TGCGCCAGCAGCTTGGGAGTTGGGGGGGACGGTTCACCCCTCCACTTT. Translated: CASSLGVGGDGSPLHF.

This clonotype was detected only a few times. J is TRBJ1-3 and V is TRBV9; D ambiguous. Germline values: CDR1 SGDLS, CDR2 YYNGEE. Trimming cost V 0 bases and J 0 bases, with 7 bases left between them. The CDR3 sequence is 15 residues long. The CDR3: CASSVDGDSGNTIYF. DNA for the CDR3: TGTGCCAGCAGCGTAGACGGGGACTCTGGAAACACCATATATTTT. Supplemented by reference TRBV9 and TRBJ1-3, the full variable domain reads DSGVTQTPKHLITATGQRVTLRCSPRSGDLSVYWYQQSLDQGLQFLIQYYNGEERAKGNILERFSAQQFPDLHSELNLSSLELGDSALYFCASSVDGDSGNTIYFGEGSWLTVV.

This chain's CDR3 is CASSQYGNSYNEQFF. The CDR3 region has the DNA TGCGCCAGCAGCCAATACGGGAACTCCTACAATGAGCAGTTCTTC. The chain uses TRBV4-3 and TRBJ2-1; D is possibly TRBD2 (5 bases). The CDR3 sequence is 15 residues long. The V and J ends lost 2 bases and 0 bases respectively, with 8 bases between them. In germline, CDR1 is LGHNA, CDR2 YSLEER.

This clonotype turned up a few times. The V gene is TRBV10-3, the J gene TRBJ2-2, with TRBD2 matching over 11 bases. Germline CDR1 and CDR2: ENHRY and SYGVKD. The V gene end was trimmed by 10 bases and the J gene end by 4 bases; junction bases not matched to a gene: 11. This CDR3 spans 16 amino acids. CDR3 DNA: TGTGCCAGCCACCCTGCTCTAGCGGGGGGCACCGGGGAGCTGTTTTTT. Translating it yields CASHPALAGGTGELFF.

This clonotype was counted only a few times. V usage is TRBV2 and J usage is TRBJ1-1, with a weak D call TRBD1 (6 bases). CDR3 length: 13 amino acids. In germline, CDR1 is SNHLY, CDR2 FYNNEI. Trimming left V 7 bases short and J 4 bases short, with 13 bases between. The DNA of the CDR3 is TGTGCCAGCACCGACAGGTTGTCCACTGAAGCTTTCTTT. This codes for CASTDRLSTEAFF.

The sample holds a few counts of this clonotype. This chain uses TRBV7-2 with TRBJ2-1, with a tentative D call TRBD2 (7 bases). The length of the CDR3 is 16 residues. V dropped 2 bases and J dropped 0 bases, with 11 bases sitting between them. The germline gives CDR1 SGHTA, CDR2 FQGNSA. The CDR3 coding sequence is TGTGCCAGCAGCTTATCGGGGGGCCGCTCCTACAATGAGCAGTTCTTC. It translates to CASSLSGGRSYNEQFF.

The rearrangement joins TRBV24-1 to TRBJ2-3; D is perhaps TRBD2 (5 bases). Germline V gene sequence: CDR1 KGHDR, CDR2 SFDVKD. The CDR3 has 12 residues. Deletions cut 6 bases from V and 4 bases from J, with 7 bases between. CDR3 amino acids: CATSRGADTQYF. The CDR3 DNA reads as TGTGCCACCAGTCGGGGAGCAGATACGCAGTATTTT.

In this sample, this clonotype turned up once. The V and J genes are TRBV27 and TRBJ1-6; D call uncertain. With 6 bases removed from V and 15 bases from J, the gap between germline ends came to 3 bases. CDR1 is MNHEY, CDR2 SMNVEV, per germline (reference sequence). The CDR3 spans 8 residues. The CDR3 coding sequence is TGTGCCAGCAGACTCCTCCACTTT. The encoded protein is CASRLLHF.

At least ten counts were recorded for this clonotype. The chain joins TRBV5-1 to TRBJ1-4; D unresolved. Trimming cost V 6 bases and J 0 bases, with 9 bases left between them. Germline V gives CDR1 SGHRS, CDR2 YFSETQ. This CDR3 contains 14 residues. The DNA for the CDR3 is TGCGCCAGCAAACCGGACCCAACTAATGAAAAACTGTTTTTT. Amino acid sequence: CASKPDPTNEKLFF.

This clonotype was observed a few times. This chain joins TRBV10-3 and TRBJ2-7, with D possibly being TRBD1 or TRBD2 (6 bases each). CDR3 length: 12 residues. The ends were cut back, 8 bases at V and 6 bases at J, with 14 bases in the middle. From germline, CDR1 is ENHRY and CDR2 SYGVKD. CDR3 sequence reads: CAIRAEGGEQYV. DNA of the CDR3: TGTGCCATCCGGGCCGAGGGGGGCGAGCAGTACGTC.

This clonotype was counted between two and nine times. The rearrangement links TRBV4-2 to TRBJ1-5, with 7 bases fitting TRBD1. Trimming cost V 6 bases and J 1 base; bases outside gene matches: 9. The germline V gene encodes CDR1 LGHNA and CDR2 YNFKEQ. The CDR3 totals 16 residues. The CDR3 sequence is CASSPNYRGSNQPQHF. The CDR3 DNA reads TGTGCCAGCAGTCCTAATTACAGGGGAAGCAATCAGCCCCAGCATTTT.

There are a few counts of this clonotype. V usage is TRBV10-2 and J usage is TRBJ2-3; 7 bases match TRBD1. With 8 bases clipped from V and 1 base from J, the junction kept 15 bases outside the gene matches. Looked up from germline, CDR1 is WSHSY and CDR2 is SAAADI. This CDR3 region has 17 residues. CDR3 amino acids: CASGKGQTRTRTDTQYF. The CDR3 DNA sequence: TGCGCCAGCGGTAAGGGACAGACTCGAACGCGCACAGATACGCAGTATTTT.

The gene calls are TRBV27 and TRBJ2-2, with TRBD1 matching 7 bases. Germline lookup yields CDR1 MNHEY and CDR2 SMNVEV (reference sequence). V dropped 5 bases and J dropped 3; count of bases not matched to a gene: 6. CDR3 size: 15 residues. The CDR3 DNA is TGTGCCAGCAGTCTCGTCACAGGGGACACCGGGGAGCTGTTTTTT. Translating it yields CASSLVTGDTGELFF.

The chain is built from TRBV18 and TRBJ1-2; 8 nucleotides agree with TRBD1. This CDR3 is 12 amino acids long. Germline values: CDR1 KGHSH, CDR2 LQKENI. With 3 bases clipped from V and 6 bases from J, the junction kept 0 bases outside the gene matches. CDR3 DNA sequence: TGTGCCAGCTCACCGGACAGGGATGGCTACACCTTC. Protein: CASSPDRDGYTF.

This clonotype was seen a few times. The chain couples TRBV18 to TRBJ1-5; possible D gene TRBD1, 6 bases. This CDR3 has 14 residues. Germline lookup yields CDR1 KGHSH and CDR2 LQKENI. The V end was cut by 3 bases, the J end by 4 bases, with 10 bases between. CDR3 DNA: TGTGCCAGCTCACCGGAGGGGGGTAATCAGCCCCAGCATTTT. Protein product: CASSPEGGNQPQHF.

Many counts were recorded for this clonotype. This chain uses TRBV4-2 with TRBJ1-2, with D perhaps TRBD1 (6 bases). Germline CDR1 is LGHNA and CDR2 is YNFKEQ. The CDR3 consists of 14 residues. With 0 bases removed from V and 8 bases from J, the gap between germline ends came to 13 bases. CDR3 in DNA: TGTGCCAGCAGCCAAGACCCCGGACAGTCCGGCTACACCTTC. It specifies CASSQDPGQSGYTF.